Sequencing of this T cell receptor (beta chain) was carried out in a study of T cells in Graves' hyperthyroidism and ophthalmopathy. General observations from the study: Most thyroid clonotypes with frequency above 0.001 were detected in blood.

Amplified TCR beta CDR3 regions derived from RNA transcripts. HTBI primers were used for first-round RT-PCR of the TCR CDR3. TCRdb processed the multiplex PCR reads anew with MiXCR; each CDR3 protein has one entry. Seen here are hundreds of thousands of distinct CDR3 sequences, roughly 14% observed once, and the top ten hold roughly 7.7%. Germline V gene lookup returns CDR1 SGHNT and CDR2 YYREEE (reference sequence). Trimming left V 4 bases short and J 4 bases short, with 9 bases between. The CDR3 is 14 residues long. Stable disease denoted Graves' hyperthyroidism without ophthalmopathy progression within 18 months. Diagnoses were made from clinical symptoms, serum measures (thyroxine and TRAb), thyroid ultrasound and orbital computed tomography. With regard to this clonotype: The antigen is unknown.

The origin of this receptor is a woman under 30 with Graves' hyperthyroidism. Sequencing was performed on blood. V is TRBV5-4 and J is TRBJ2-6; the D is unclear. Here the CDR3 reads CASSSFSGANVLTF. The DNA for the CDR3 is TGTGCCAGCAGCAGCTTCTCCGGGGCCAACGTCCTGACTTTC. Combining the CDR3 with reference TRBV5-4 and TRBJ2-6 gives the whole variable domain ETGVTQSPTHLIKTRGQQVTLRCSSQSGHNTVSWYQQALGQGPQFIFQYYREEENGRGNFPPRFSGLQFPNYSSELNVNALELDDSALYLCASSSFSGANVLTFGAGSRLTVL.